These 27 T cell receptor beta chains were sequenced from one sample in a study of brain T cells in children with intractable seizures. Noted time point: blood from clinic visit 5 months post-surgery; TSC patient then seizure free. Profiled with immunoSEQ multiplex PCR; TCRdb holds only in-frame clones, not every one. The sample shows about 350,000 clones, over 90% of them seen only once. Sequenced material: peripheral blood, taken 4 to 6 months after surgery. The receptors were sampled from a boy younger than two with tuberous sclerosis and intractable seizures.

The chain carries TRBV7-9 and TRBJ2-1; TRBD2 matches at 8 bases. V was pared by 1 base and J by 4 bases, with 9 bases of the junction left unmatched. This CDR3 comprises 17 residues. Germline V CDR1 and CDR2: SEHNR, FQNEAQ (reference sequence). The CDR3 loop reads CASSLGHGRAAYNEQFF. DNA of the CDR3: TGTGCCAGCAGCTTAGGTCACGGGAGGGCCGCGTACAATGAGCAGTTCTTC.

The rearrangement joins TRBV10-1 to TRBJ1-2, with D perhaps TRBD1 (5 bases). Trimming cost V 5 bases and J 1 base, with 8 bases left between them. The CDR3 runs to 13 residues. Germline assignment: CDR1 WNHNN and CDR2 SYGVQD (reference sequence). The CDR3 region has the DNA TGCGCCAGCAGTCGAGACAGTAACTATGGCTACACCTTC. This encodes CASSRDSNYGYTF.

This chain joins TRBV21-1 and TRBJ2-1; TRBD2, the table's D call, was not compared with the DNA. TRBV21-1 is described as a pseudogene. CDR3 size: 15 residues. CDR3 DNA sequence: TGTGCCAGCAGCCCTCTACGCGATGGTTACAATGAGCAGTTCTTC. Its protein product is CASSPLRDGYNEQFF.

The chain is built from TRBV5-5 and TRBJ1-4; D may be TRBD1 (5 bases). The V and J ends lost 1 base and 5 bases respectively, with 15 bases between them. The CDR3 spans 16 residues. The germline gives CDR1 SGHKS, CDR2 YYEKEE (reference sequence). The CDR3 DNA sequence: TGTGCCAGCAGCTTGTTTCGAGACAGACGGAATGAAAAACTGTTTTTT. Protein: CASSLFRDRRNEKLFF.

The rearrangement joins TRBV18 to TRBJ2-7, with 14 positions matching TRBD2. The V gene end was trimmed by 0 bases and the J gene end by 6 bases; junction bases not matched to a gene: 4. The CDR3 contains 16 residues. CDR1 is KGHSH, CDR2 LQKENI, per germline. CDR3 DNA sequence: TGTGCCAGCTCACCACCGGGACTAGCGGGAGTATCCGAGCAGTACTTC. Its protein is CASSPPGLAGVSEQYF.

V gene TRBV3-1 (or the pseudogene TRBV3-2) combines with J gene TRBJ1-1; 7 bases map to TRBD1. Trimming cost V 11 bases and J 4 bases; bases outside gene matches: 4. Germline V gene sequence: CDR1 LGHDT, CDR2 YNNKEL (reference sequence). The CDR3 is made up of 11 amino acids. CDR3 sequence: CAGHRGTEAFF. CDR3 nucleotide sequence: TGTGCCGGACACAGGGGCACTGAAGCTTTCTTT.

The CDR3 protein is CAISESIQGPDTQYF. The DNA for the CDR3 is TGTGCCATCAGTGAGTCTATACAGGGTCCAGATACGCAGTATTTT. The chain couples TRBV10-3 to TRBJ2-3; D may be TRBD1 (6 bases). CDR3 size: 15 residues. The germline V gene has CDR1 ENHRY and CDR2 SYGVKD. Trimming took 0 bases from V and 4 from J, leaving 11 bases between them.

The chain couples TRBV30 to TRBJ2-2; D could derive from TRBD1 or TRBD2 (5 bases each). Trimming removed 4 bases from V and 7 bases from J, with 13 bases in between. CDR1 and CDR2 from the germline V gene are GTSNPN and SVGIG (reference sequence). The CDR3 contains 13 residues. This chain's CDR3 is CAWMGDVRGELFF. DNA of the CDR3: TGTGCCTGGATGGGGGACGTCCGCGGGGAGCTGTTTTTT.

The gene calls are TRBV19 and TRBJ1-4, with TRBD1 identical over 8 bases. V shed 3 bases, J shed 3 bases, and the junction held 3 bases outside the gene matches. CDR3 length equals 15 residues. The germline CDR1 and CDR2 sequences are LNHDA and SQIVND (reference sequence). The CDR3 protein is CASSIRGQANEKLFF. In nucleotides, the CDR3 is TGTGCCAGTAGTATCAGGGGGCAGGCTAATGAAAAACTGTTTTTT.

V usage is TRBV9 and J usage is TRBJ2-1, with D perhaps matching TRBD2 (6 bases). Trimming stripped 3 bases from V and 0 bases from J, with 7 bases between. Germline-derived CDR1 and CDR2 are SGDLS and YYNGEE. This CDR3 comprises 14 residues. This CDR3 is CASSAGSSYNEQFF. Here the CDR3 DNA reads TGTGCCAGCAGCGCCGGGAGCTCCTACAATGAGCAGTTCTTC.

V and J are TRBV6-5 and TRBJ1-1; tentative D call: TRBD1 (6 bases). The CDR3 extends over 14 amino acids. The germline V gene encodes CDR1 MNHEY and CDR2 SVGAGI. Trimming cost V 8 bases and J 5 bases, with 18 bases left between them. This chain's CDR3 is CASAAQGKGTEAFF. The DNA of the CDR3 is TGTGCCAGCGCTGCCCAGGGGAAGGGAACTGAAGCTTTCTTT.

The chain recombines TRBV2 with TRBJ2-7; tentatively, D is TRBD1 or TRBD2 (5 bases each). The germline V gene has CDR1 SNHLY and CDR2 FYNNEI. Trimming stripped 6 bases from V and 4 bases from J, with 13 bases between. The CDR3 totals 13 residues. The CDR3, as DNA: TGTGCCAGCAGGGGGGTAGACAAGTACGAGCAGTACTTC. Translation gives CASRGVDKYEQYF.

This clone was seen once. The V gene is TRBV6-7, the J gene TRBJ1-1; D call uncertain. TRBV6-7 is identified as an open reading frame with a role that is uncertain. This CDR3 is built from 13 residues. Between the trimmed V and J ends, which lost 8 bases and 0 bases, there was a span of 10 bases. The CDR3 DNA sequence: TGTGCCAGCCCGGATCGGATGAACACTGAAGCTTTCTTT. The encoded protein is CASPDRMNTEAFF.

The table lists this clone with a few counts. The rearrangement links TRBV30 to TRBJ2-2; D not certain. This CDR3 contains 13 residues. V was cut by 0 bases and J by 1 base, with 3 bases left in between. Germline CDR1 GTSNPN, CDR2 SVGIG (reference sequence). The CDR3 here is CAWSVQNTGELFF. In nucleotides, the CDR3 is TGTGCCTGGAGTGTACAGAACACCGGGGAGCTGTTTTTT.

The chain joins TRBV28 to TRBJ1-1, with D uncertain. Between the trimmed V and J ends, which lost 0 bases and 1 base, there was a span of 9 bases. CDR1 and CDR2 from the germline V gene are MDHEN and SYDVKM. CDR3 size: 15 residues. CDR3: CASSLWGRANTEAFF. The CDR3 coding sequence is TGTGCCAGCAGTTTATGGGGCCGAGCGAACACTGAAGCTTTCTTT.

The chain recombines TRBV11-2 with TRBJ2-3, with D possibly being TRBD1 or TRBD2 (5 bases each). This CDR3 is 13 amino acids long. Germline lookup yields CDR1 SGHAT and CDR2 FQNNGV. V lost 5 bases to trimming and J lost 8 bases, with 14 bases between them. This CDR3 is CASSTGGGLTQYF. CDR3 bases: TGTGCCAGCAGCACTGGGGGTGGTCTTACGCAGTATTTT.

The chain joins TRBV30 to TRBJ1-2; D not resolved. The germline V gene encodes CDR1 GTSNPN and CDR2 SVGIG (reference sequence). This CDR3 is built from 11 residues. V was cut by 0 bases and J by 6 bases, with 5 bases left in between. Here the CDR3 DNA reads TGTGCCTGGAGTGTTTGGGATGGCTACACCTTC. This codes for CAWSVWDGYTF.

The chain is built from TRBV24-1 and TRBJ2-1, with a possible D match to TRBD2 (5 bases). V was trimmed by 1 base and J by 3 bases, leaving 9 bases between them. The CDR3 contains 15 residues. Germline V lookup: CDR1 KGHDR, CDR2 SFDVKD. The CDR3 DNA reads as TGTGCCACCAGTGATTTTGGCGGGCTCTACAATGAGCAGTTCTTC. Translating gives CATSDFGGLYNEQFF.

The V gene is TRBV19, the J gene TRBJ1-1; D may be TRBD1 (6 bases). The CDR3 runs 14 residues. V was shortened by 4 bases and J by 4 bases, with 13 bases between the two germline ends. The germline V gene encodes CDR1 LNHDA and CDR2 SQIVND (reference sequence). The CDR3 nucleotides read TGTGCCAGTAGTAATTTCAGGGGTGCCACTGAAGCTTTCTTT. Protein sequence: CASSNFRGATEAFF.

CDR3 sequence reads: CSASPGVSPLHF. As DNA, the CDR3 is TGCAGTGCTAGTCCAGGGGTTTCACCCCTCCACTTT. The rearrangement links TRBV20-1 to TRBJ1-6; D possibly corresponds to TRBD1 (6 bases). Germline V gene data show CDR1 as DFQATT and CDR2 as SNEGSKA (reference sequence). This CDR3 has 12 amino acids. Trimming pared 3 bases from V and 9 bases from J, leaving 9 bases between.

The rearrangement links TRBV29-1 to TRBJ2-7; weak D call: TRBD1 (6 bases). The ends were cut back, 0 bases at V and 4 bases at J, with 13 bases in the middle. Germline values: CDR1 SQVTM, CDR2 ANQGSEA. This CDR3 region has 14 residues. The CDR3 loop reads CSVEDDRTQYEQYF. The CDR3 DNA is TGCAGCGTTGAAGATGACAGGACTCAATACGAGCAGTACTTC.

The V gene is TRBV30, the J gene TRBJ1-2; D remains unclear. The CDR3 loop spans 14 amino acids. Trimming shortened V by 1 base and J by 4 bases, and 13 bases separated the two germline ends. Looked up from germline, CDR1 is GTSNPN and CDR2 is SVGIG (reference sequence). CDR3 DNA: TGTGCCTGGAGTGAGGTTGGGGTCAGCTATGGCTACACCTTC. Protein product: CAWSEVGVSYGYTF.

The chain recombines TRBV7-8 with TRBJ2-1; TRBD2 agrees at 10 bases. Germline V gives CDR1 SGHVS, CDR2 FQNEAQ. This CDR3 is built from 19 residues. V lost 2 bases to trimming and J lost 0 bases; unmatched junction nucleotides: 10. The CDR3 DNA reads as TGTGCCAGCAGCTTACCGATCCCGTTAGCGGGAGGCTCCTACAATGAGCAGTTCTTC. Translated: CASSLPIPLAGGSYNEQFF.

This rearrangement joins TRBV4-2 to TRBJ2-2, with TRBD1 matching 8 bases. V lost 3 bases and J lost 5; bases outside the gene matches: 8. The CDR3 covers 16 residues. CDR1 LGHNA and CDR2 YNFKEQ come from the germline V gene. The CDR3 DNA is TGTGCCAGCAGCCACCTTGGGACAGGCCTGACCGGGGAGCTGTTTTTT. This translates into CASSHLGTGLTGELFF.

The chain employs TRBV19 and TRBJ1-1; perhaps TRBD1 as D (5 bases). V dropped 3 bases and J dropped 2 bases, with 13 bases sitting between them. Germline-derived CDR1 and CDR2 are LNHDA and SQIVND (reference sequence). This CDR3 contains 15 residues. The CDR3 bases are TGTGCCAGTAGTATGGACGGGACGGCCAACACTGAAGCTTTCTTT. Translating gives CASSMDGTANTEAFF.

CDR3 loop: CASSQDRTKASEQYF. CDR3 coding DNA: TGTGCCAGCAGCCAAGATAGGACAAAGGCCTCCGAGCAGTACTTC. The chain combines TRBV4-2 with TRBJ2-7; perhaps TRBD1 as D (5 bases). The CDR3 is 15 residues long. V lost 0 bases and J lost 6, with 15 bases in between. Germline CDR1 reads LGHNA; CDR2 reads YNFKEQ.

This rearrangement joins TRBV9 to TRBJ2-5; 11 bases match TRBD2. Germline V gives CDR1 SGDLS, CDR2 YYNGEE. V trimming: 1 base; J trimming: 5 bases; junction bases outside the gene matches: 1. The CDR3 totals 14 residues. In DNA, the CDR3 is TGTGCCAGCAGCGTATCTAGCGGGGGGGAGACCCAGTACTTC. The encoded protein is CASSVSSGGETQYF.